In its sample, the clone carrying this TCR beta chain was seen a few times. The source of the sample is a study of blood T cell repertoires in COVID-19. Assay: immunoSEQ multiplex PCR; the TCRdb copy retains only in-frame clones and omits some. Found here are over 95,000 clones, around 85% of them singletons; the top ten hold 10% to 15%. The CDR3 covers 13 residues. The ends were cut back, 5 bases at V and 6 bases at J, with 11 bases in the middle. The sequence was collected from a human donor in a cohort sampled during active COVID-19. The sample consisted of peripheral blood. The V gene is TRBV12-3 or TRBV12-4, the J gene TRBJ1-5; TRBD1 is a possible D gene (6 bases). In nucleotides, the CDR3 is TGTGCCAGCAGTACACAGGGTAGTCAGCCCCAGCATTTT. Protein sequence: CASSTQGSQPQHF.